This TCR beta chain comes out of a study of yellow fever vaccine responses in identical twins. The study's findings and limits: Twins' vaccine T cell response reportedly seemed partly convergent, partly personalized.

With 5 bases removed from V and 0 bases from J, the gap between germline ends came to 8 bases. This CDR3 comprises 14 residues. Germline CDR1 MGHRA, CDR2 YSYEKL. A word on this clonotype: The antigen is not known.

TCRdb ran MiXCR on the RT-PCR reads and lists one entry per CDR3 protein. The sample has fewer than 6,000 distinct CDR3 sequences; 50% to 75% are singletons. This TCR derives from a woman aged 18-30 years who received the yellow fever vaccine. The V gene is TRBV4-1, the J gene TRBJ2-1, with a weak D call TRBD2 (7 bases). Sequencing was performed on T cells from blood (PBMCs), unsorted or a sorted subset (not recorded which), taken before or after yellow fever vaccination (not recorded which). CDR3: CASSGGASYNEQFF. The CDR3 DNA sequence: TGCGCCAGCAGCGGGGGGGCCTCCTACAATGAGCAGTTCTTC.